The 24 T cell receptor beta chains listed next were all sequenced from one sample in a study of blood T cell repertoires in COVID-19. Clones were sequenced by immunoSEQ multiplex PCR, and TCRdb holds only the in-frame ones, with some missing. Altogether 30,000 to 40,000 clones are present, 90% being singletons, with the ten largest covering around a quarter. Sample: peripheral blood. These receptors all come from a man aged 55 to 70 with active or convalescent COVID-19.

The CDR3 is CASSLPRGNTGELFF. The CDR3 DNA is TGTGCCAGCAGCTTACCGCGCGGTAACACCGGGGAGCTGTTTTTT. V and J are TRBV7-2 and TRBJ2-2; D is uncertain. V was cut by 2 bases and J by 2 bases, with 9 bases left in between. The CDR3 is 15 amino acids. CDR1 SGHTA and CDR2 FQGNSA come from the germline V gene.

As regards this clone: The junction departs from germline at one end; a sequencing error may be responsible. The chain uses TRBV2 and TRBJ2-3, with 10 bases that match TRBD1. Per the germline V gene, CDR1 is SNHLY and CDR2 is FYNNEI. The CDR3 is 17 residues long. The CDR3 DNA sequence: TGTGCCAGCAGAGACCTGAGACCGGGACAGGGGACAGGTACGCAGTATTTT. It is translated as CASRDLRPGQGTGTQYF.

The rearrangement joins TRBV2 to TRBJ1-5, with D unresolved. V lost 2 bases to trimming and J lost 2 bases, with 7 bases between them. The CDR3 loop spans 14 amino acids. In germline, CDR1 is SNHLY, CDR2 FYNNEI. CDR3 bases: TGTGCCAGCAGTGAAACCGGGGGCAATCAGCCCCAGCATTTT. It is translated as CASSETGGNQPQHF.

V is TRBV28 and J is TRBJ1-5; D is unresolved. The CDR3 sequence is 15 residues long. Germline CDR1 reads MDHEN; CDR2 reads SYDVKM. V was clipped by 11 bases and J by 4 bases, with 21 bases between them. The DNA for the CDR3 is TGTGCCTGCGACGTCCCTGGGGAGGCAAATCAGCCCCAGCATTTT. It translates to CACDVPGEANQPQHF.

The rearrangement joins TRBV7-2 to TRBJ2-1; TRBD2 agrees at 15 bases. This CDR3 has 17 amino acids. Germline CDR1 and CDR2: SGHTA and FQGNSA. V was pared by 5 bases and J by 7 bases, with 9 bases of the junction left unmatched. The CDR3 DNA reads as TGTGCCAGCAGCCGGACCCCCGGGACTAGCGGGAGGAATGAGCAGTTCTTC. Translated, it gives CASSRTPGTSGRNEQFF.

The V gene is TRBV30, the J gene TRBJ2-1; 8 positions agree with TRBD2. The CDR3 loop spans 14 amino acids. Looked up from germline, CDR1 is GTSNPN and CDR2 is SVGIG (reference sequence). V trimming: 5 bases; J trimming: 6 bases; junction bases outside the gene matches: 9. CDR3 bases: TGTGCCTGGGGGCCCGGGGGGGAGGTCAATGAGCAGTTCTTC. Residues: CAWGPGGEVNEQFF.

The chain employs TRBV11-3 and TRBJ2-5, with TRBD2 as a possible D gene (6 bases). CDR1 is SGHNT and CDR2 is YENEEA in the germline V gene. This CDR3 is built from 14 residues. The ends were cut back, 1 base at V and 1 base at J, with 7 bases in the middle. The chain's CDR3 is CASSLGRAQETQYF. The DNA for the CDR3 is TGTGCCAGCAGCTTAGGGAGGGCCCAAGAGACCCAGTACTTC. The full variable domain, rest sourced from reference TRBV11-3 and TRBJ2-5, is EAGVVQSPRYKIIEKKQPVAFWCNPISGHNTLYWYLQNLGQGPELLIRYENEEAVDDSQLPKDRFSAERLKGVDSTLKIQPAELGDSAVYLCASSLGRAQETQYFGPGTRLLVL.

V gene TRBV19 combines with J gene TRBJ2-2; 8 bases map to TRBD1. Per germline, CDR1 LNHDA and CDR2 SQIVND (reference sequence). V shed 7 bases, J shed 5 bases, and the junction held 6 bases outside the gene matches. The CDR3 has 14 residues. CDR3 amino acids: CASNGQGSTGELFF. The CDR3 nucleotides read TGTGCCAGTAATGGACAGGGATCTACCGGGGAGCTGTTTTTT.

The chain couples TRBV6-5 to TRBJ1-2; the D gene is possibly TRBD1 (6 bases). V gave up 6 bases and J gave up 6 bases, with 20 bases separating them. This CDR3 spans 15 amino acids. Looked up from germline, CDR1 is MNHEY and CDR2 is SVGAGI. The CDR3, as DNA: TGTGCCAGCAGAAAAGGGACACAGAACCGAAATGGCTACACCTTC. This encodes CASRKGTQNRNGYTF.

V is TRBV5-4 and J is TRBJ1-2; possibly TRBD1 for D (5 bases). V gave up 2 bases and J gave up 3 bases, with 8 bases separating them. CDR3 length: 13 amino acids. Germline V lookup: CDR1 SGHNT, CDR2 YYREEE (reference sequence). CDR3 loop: CASSLDRDYGYTF. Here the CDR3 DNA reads TGTGCCAGCAGCTTAGACAGAGACTATGGCTACACCTTC. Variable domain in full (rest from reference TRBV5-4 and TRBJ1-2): ETGVTQSPTHLIKTRGQQVTLRCSSQSGHNTVSWYQQALGQGPQFIFQYYREEENGRGNFPPRFSGLQFPNYSSELNVNALELDDSALYLCASSLDRDYGYTFGSGTRLTVV.

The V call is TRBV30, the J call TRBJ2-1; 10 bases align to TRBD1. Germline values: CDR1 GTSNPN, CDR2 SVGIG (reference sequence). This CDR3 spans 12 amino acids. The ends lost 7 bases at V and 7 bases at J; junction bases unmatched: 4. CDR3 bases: TGTGCCTTTTCGGACAGGGGGAATGAGCAGTTCTTC. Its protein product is CAFSDRGNEQFF.

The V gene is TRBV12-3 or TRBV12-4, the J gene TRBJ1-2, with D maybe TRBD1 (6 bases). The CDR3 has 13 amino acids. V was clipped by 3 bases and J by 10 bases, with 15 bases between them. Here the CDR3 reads CASSLGAKSDYTF. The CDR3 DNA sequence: TGTGCCAGCAGTTTGGGGGCGAAATCGGACTACACCTTC.

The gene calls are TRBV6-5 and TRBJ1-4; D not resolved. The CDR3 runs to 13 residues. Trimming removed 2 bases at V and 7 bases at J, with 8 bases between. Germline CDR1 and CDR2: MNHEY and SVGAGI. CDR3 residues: CASSYVRGEKLFF. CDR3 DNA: TGTGCCAGCAGTTACGTCCGGGGTGAAAAACTGTTTTTT.

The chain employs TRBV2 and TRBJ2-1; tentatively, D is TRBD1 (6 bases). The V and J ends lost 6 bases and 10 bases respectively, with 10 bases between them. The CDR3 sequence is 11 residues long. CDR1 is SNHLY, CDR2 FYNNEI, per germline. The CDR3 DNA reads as TGTGCCAGCAGAAGGGGGTACGAGCAGTTCTTC. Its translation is CASRRGYEQFF.

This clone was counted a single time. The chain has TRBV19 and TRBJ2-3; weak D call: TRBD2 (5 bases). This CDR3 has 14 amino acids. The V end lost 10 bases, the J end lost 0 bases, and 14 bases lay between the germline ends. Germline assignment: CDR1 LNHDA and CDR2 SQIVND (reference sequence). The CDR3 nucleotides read TGTGCCACTCGGACTGCCTACAGCACAGATACGCAGTATTTT. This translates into CATRTAYSTDTQYF.

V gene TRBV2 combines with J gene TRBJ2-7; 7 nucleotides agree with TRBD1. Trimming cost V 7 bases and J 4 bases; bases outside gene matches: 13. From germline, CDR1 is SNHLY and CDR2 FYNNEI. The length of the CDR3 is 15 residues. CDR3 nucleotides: TGTGCCAGCATCTACCGGGACAGAGGAATTTACGAGCAGTACTTC. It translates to CASIYRDRGIYEQYF.

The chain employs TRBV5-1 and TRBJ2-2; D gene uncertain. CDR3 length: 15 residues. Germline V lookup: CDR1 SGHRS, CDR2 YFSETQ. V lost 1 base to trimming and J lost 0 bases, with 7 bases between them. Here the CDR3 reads CASSLLTANTGELFF. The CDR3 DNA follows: TGCGCCAGCAGCTTGCTAACAGCGAACACCGGGGAGCTGTTTTTT.

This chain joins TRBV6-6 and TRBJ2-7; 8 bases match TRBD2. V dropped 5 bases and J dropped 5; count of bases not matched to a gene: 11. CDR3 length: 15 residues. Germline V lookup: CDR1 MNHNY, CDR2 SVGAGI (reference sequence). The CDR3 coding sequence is TGTGCCAGCAGTGCGACTAGCGAGGGTTACCACGAGCAGTACTTC. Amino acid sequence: CASSATSEGYHEQYF.

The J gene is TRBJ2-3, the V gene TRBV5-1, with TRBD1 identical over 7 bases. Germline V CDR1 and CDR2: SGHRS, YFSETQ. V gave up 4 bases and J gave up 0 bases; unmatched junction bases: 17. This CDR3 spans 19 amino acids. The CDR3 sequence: CASSRGVDRPETSTDTQYF. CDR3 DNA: TGCGCCAGCAGCAGAGGGGTGGACAGGCCTGAGACTAGCACAGATACGCAGTATTTT.

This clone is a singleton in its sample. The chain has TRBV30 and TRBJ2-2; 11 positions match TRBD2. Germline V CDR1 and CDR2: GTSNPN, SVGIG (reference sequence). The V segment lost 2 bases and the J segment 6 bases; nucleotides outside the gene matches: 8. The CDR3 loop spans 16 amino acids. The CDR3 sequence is CAWSRTSGSASGELFF. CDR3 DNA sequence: TGTGCCTGGAGTAGAACTAGCGGGAGTGCTTCCGGGGAGCTGTTTTTT.

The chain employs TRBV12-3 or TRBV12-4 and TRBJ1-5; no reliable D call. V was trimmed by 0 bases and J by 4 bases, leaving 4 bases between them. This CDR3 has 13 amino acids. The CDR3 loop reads CASSLARNQPQHF. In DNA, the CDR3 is TGTGCCAGCAGTTTAGCCAGGAATCAGCCCCAGCATTTT.

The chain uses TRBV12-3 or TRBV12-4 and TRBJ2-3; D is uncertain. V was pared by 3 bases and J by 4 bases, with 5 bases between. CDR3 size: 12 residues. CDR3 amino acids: CASSFNSDTQYF. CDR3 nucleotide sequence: TGTGCCAGCAGTTTCAACTCAGATACGCAGTATTTT.

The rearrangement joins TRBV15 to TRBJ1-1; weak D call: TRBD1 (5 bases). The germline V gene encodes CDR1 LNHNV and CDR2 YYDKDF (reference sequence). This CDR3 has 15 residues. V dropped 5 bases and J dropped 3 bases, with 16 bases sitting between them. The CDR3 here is CATSRGSTQDTEAFF. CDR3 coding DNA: TGTGCCACCAGCCGAGGAAGCACACAGGACACTGAAGCTTTCTTT.

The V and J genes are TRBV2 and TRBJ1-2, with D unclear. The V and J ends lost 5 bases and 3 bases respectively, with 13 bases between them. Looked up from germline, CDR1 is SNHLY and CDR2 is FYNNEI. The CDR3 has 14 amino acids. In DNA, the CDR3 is TGTGCCAGCAGTCCACTTGGAGTGGACTATGGCTACACCTTC. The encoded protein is CASSPLGVDYGYTF.